What follows are 13 T cell receptor beta chains derived from one specimen sequenced in a study of blood T cells in healthy people across ages. Then a second PCR, running about 7 to 11 cycles, was carried out with a sample-barcoded 5' primer and a J-beta primer mix. TCRdb fed the 5' RACE reads into MiXCR, producing one record per CDR3 protein. The table has approximately 800,000 distinct CDR3 sequences, roughly 60% seen once. The sequencing input was blood. The receptors come from a man in his thirties or forties in good health.

This chain uses TRBV2 with TRBJ2-1; maybe TRBD1 (5 bases). V was cut by 6 bases and J by 7 bases, with 25 bases left in between. Germline CDR1 is SNHLY and CDR2 is FYNNEI. This CDR3 has 17 residues. This CDR3 is CASRLLRVGASLNEQFF. CDR3 coding DNA: TGTGCCAGCAGACTACTTAGGGTAGGGGCTAGTCTAAATGAGCAGTTCTTC.

In regard to this clonotype: The junction and the germline gene differ at one end; a read error may be behind it. The CDR3 sequence is CASSPRRGRSETQYF. The CDR3 coding sequence is TGTGCCAGCAGCCCCCGGAGGGGGCGGTCAGAGACGCAGTATTTT. This chain joins TRBV7-2 and TRBJ2-3, with D possibly TRBD1 on 7 matching bases. CDR3 length equals 15 residues. Germline assignment: CDR1 SGHTA and CDR2 FQGNSA.

The chain is built from TRBV10-3 and TRBJ2-5; D gene uncertain. The V and J ends lost 5 bases and 0 bases respectively, with 10 bases between them. CDR1 ENHRY and CDR2 SYGVKD come from the germline V gene. The CDR3 sequence is 14 residues long. The CDR3 sequence: CAISFSEYQETQYF. The DNA for the CDR3 is TGTGCCATCAGTTTCAGCGAATACCAAGAGACCCAGTACTTC.

The chain couples TRBV10-3 to TRBJ2-5, with D perhaps assigned TRBD1 or TRBD2 (5 bases each). The CDR3 spans 14 residues. CDR1 ENHRY and CDR2 SYGVKD come from the germline V gene. The V end lost 6 bases, the J end lost 11 bases, and 22 bases lay between the germline ends. CDR3: CAIRPGPQASEQYF. In nucleotides, the CDR3 is TGTGCCATCAGGCCGGGACCCCAAGCGTCGGAGCAGTACTTC.

The chain couples TRBV15 to TRBJ1-5; no clear D. V was trimmed by 0 bases and J by 3 bases, leaving 3 bases between them. Germline assignment: CDR1 LNHNV and CDR2 YYDKDF (reference sequence). The CDR3 loop spans 13 amino acids. The CDR3 region is CATSRDDNQPQHF. The CDR3 DNA follows: TGTGCCACCAGCAGAGACGACAATCAGCCCCAGCATTTT. Based on the CDR3 plus reference TRBV15 and TRBJ1-5, the full variable domain is DAMVIQNPRYQVTQFGKPVTLSCSQTLNHNVMYWYQQKSSQAPKLLFHYYDKDFNNEADTPDNFQSRRPNTSFCFLDIRSPGLGDTAMYLCATSRDDNQPQHFGDGTRLSIL.

As for this clonotype: The junction shows a germline mismatch at one end, possibly a read error. The genes are TRBV5-1 and TRBJ1-2; the D gene is possibly TRBD1 (6 bases). Germline V gives CDR1 SGHRS, CDR2 YFSETQ. The CDR3 contains 13 residues. The chain's CDR3 is CASSPGQSYGYTF. The CDR3 nucleotides are TGTGCCAGCAGCCCCGGACAGAGCTATGGCTACACCTTC.

This clonotype turned up a few times. The rearrangement links TRBV7-9 to TRBJ2-6; no clear D. Deletions cut 5 bases from V and 3 bases from J, with 14 bases between. There are 16 residues in the CDR3. Per the germline V gene, CDR1 is SEHNR and CDR2 is FQNEAQ (reference sequence). Here the CDR3 DNA reads TGTGCCAGCAGCAAGACCCACCCGGGTGGGGCCAACGTCCTGACTTTC. It translates to CASSKTHPGGANVLTF.

The chain couples TRBV4-2 to TRBJ2-3; no definite D call. The CDR3 contains 15 residues. The V gene lost 1 base and the J gene lost 2 bases, with 10 bases spanning the gap. CDR1 is LGHNA, CDR2 YNFKEQ, per germline. For the CDR3, the DNA is TGTGCCAGCAGCCAAGGTGAACCGAACACAGATACGCAGTATTTT. It codes for CASSQGEPNTDTQYF.

The CDR3: CATPDGYEQYF. CDR3 in DNA: TGTGCCACCCCGGACGGTTACGAGCAGTACTTC. V is TRBV3-1 and J is TRBJ2-7; no firm D call. The CDR3 runs 11 residues. CDR1 is LGHDT and CDR2 is YNNKEL in the germline V gene (reference sequence). Trimming pared 10 bases from V and 4 bases from J, leaving 11 bases between.

The CDR3 DNA follows: TGTGCCAGCTCACCGTGGGTTAGCGGGACGAACGCGGACGAGCAGTACTTC. Amino acids: CASSPWVSGTNADEQYF. This chain joins TRBV18 and TRBJ2-4, with 8 positions matching TRBD2. The DNA end is a closer match to TRBJ2-7, so the J assignment may be wrong. CDR1 is KGHSH, CDR2 LQKENI, per germline. The CDR3 is 17 residues long.

This clonotype occurred a few times. The gene calls are TRBV7-2 and TRBJ2-1, with D unresolved. V lost 4 bases and J 10 bases, leaving 8 bases between the germline ends. The CDR3 has 11 residues. The germline CDR1 and CDR2 sequences are SGHTA and FQGNSA. The CDR3 bases are TGTGCCAGCAGCTCTTACTACGAGCAGTTCTTC. The encoded protein is CASSSYYEQFF. Using reference TRBV7-2 and TRBJ2-1 for the parts outside the CDR3, the full variable domain is GAGVSQSPSNKVTEKGKDVELRCDPISGHTALYWYRQSLGQGLEFLIYFQGNSAPDKSGLPSDRFSAERTGGSVSTLTIQRTQQEDSAVYLCASSSYYEQFFGPGTRLTVL.

The rearrangement links TRBV7-8 to TRBJ2-5; 10 positions match TRBD2. The CDR3 is 15 amino acids. With V trimmed by 4 bases and J by 11 bases, 13 bases remained unmatched. Germline V gives CDR1 SGHVS, CDR2 FQNEAQ. The CDR3 coding sequence is TGTGCCAGCAGCTATGCTAGCGGGAGTCACAATGAGCAGTACTTC. Translating gives CASSYASGSHNEQYF.

The chain links TRBV27 to TRBJ1-5; D is possibly TRBD1 (6 bases). The germline V gene encodes CDR1 MNHEY and CDR2 SMNVEV (reference sequence). The CDR3 runs to 15 residues. Trimming removed 2 bases from V and 2 bases from J, with 10 bases in between. CDR3 in DNA: TGTGCCAGCAGTTTAAGGGGGGCAGGCAATCAGCCCCAGCATTTT. Its protein is CASSLRGAGNQPQHF.